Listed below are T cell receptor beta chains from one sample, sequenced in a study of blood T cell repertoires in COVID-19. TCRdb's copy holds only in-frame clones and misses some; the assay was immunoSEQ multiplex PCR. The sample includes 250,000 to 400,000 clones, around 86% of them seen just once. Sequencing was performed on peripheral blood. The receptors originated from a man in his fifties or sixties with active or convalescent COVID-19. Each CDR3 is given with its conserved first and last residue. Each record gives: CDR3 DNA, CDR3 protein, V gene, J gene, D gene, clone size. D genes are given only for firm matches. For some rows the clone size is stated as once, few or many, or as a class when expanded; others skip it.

TGTGCCACCAGCAAGACAGGTTTTTTCGCCGGGGAGCTGTTTTTT,CATSKTGFFAGELFF,TRBV15,TRBJ2-2,.,.
TGTGCCACCAGTGATTCGGGACAGGGGGCTGGCTACACCTTC,CATSDSGQGAGYTF,TRBV24-1,TRBJ1-2,TRBD1,.
TGTGCCAGCAGCCGAACAGGAAATAGCAATCAGCCCCAGCATTTT,CASSRTGNSNQPQHF,TRBV7-9,TRBJ1-5,.,once
TGCGCCAGCAGCCAAGAAGTATGGACCCGGGGCACTGAAGCTTTCTTT,CASSQEVWTRGTEAFF,TRBV4-1,TRBJ1-1,.,.
TGTGCCAGCAGTTCCCGAGCGGGAGCTAGCACAGATACGCAGTATTTT,CASSSRAGASTDTQYF,TRBV6-5,TRBJ2-3,TRBD2,.
TGCGCCAGCAGCCAAGGTCAGGTCCCCCCGATGGGTGGCTACACCTTC,CASSQGQVPPMGGYTF,TRBV4-3,TRBJ1-2,.,.
TGCGCCAGCAGAACCGCAGGGTCCTATAATTCACCCCTCCACTTT,CASRTAGSYNSPLHF,TRBV5-1,TRBJ1-6,.,.
TGTGCCAGCAGTGTTAAAGAGGGGGGGGACAATCAGCCCCAGCATTTT,CASSVKEGGDNQPQHF,TRBV6-1,TRBJ1-5,.,.
TGTGCCAGCACAGGGGGACAGGGGGCGGCAAACTATGGCTACACCTTC,CASTGGQGAANYGYTF,TRBV28,TRBJ1-2,TRBD1,.
TGTGCCAGCAGTTACTCCCACGGAGTCTACGAGCAGTACTTC,CASSYSHGVYEQYF,TRBV6-5,TRBJ2-7,.,.
TGTGCCAGCATTAGGGAAGACAGCCTTGGGACTGAAGCTTTCTTT,CASIREDSLGTEAFF,TRBV27,TRBJ1-1,.,once
TGTGCCAGCAGTTACCCGAGCGCAGCTAACTATGGCTACACCTTC,CASSYPSAANYGYTF,TRBV6-6,TRBJ1-2,.,.